The 25 T cell receptor beta chains below were found in one sample sequenced in a study of blood T cell repertoires in COVID-19. TCRdb's table, derived via immunoSEQ multiplex PCR, lists solely in-frame clones and lacks some. The sample has 200,000 to 300,000 clones, less than 90% seen once; the top ten hold 6.2%. The sequenced material came from peripheral blood. Receptors were obtained from a man aged 60 to 69 with acute or convalescent COVID-19.

The rearrangement links TRBV11-3 to TRBJ2-7; 10 nucleotides agree with TRBD2. The CDR3 spans 18 residues. Trimming at V came to 1 base and at J to 6 bases, leaving 15 bases not matched to a gene. Germline loops: CDR1 SGHNT, CDR2 YENEEA. CDR3: CASSLGGLQGKREGEQYF. The CDR3 DNA reads as TGTGCCAGCAGCTTAGGGGGTCTTCAGGGGAAGCGGGAGGGCGAGCAGTACTTC.

Notes on this clone: Other DNA sequences in the sample encode the same CDR3. The genes are TRBV11-1 and TRBJ2-7; 7 bases map to TRBD1. Unmatched junction bases numbered 1, after V lost 5 bases and J lost 0 bases. Germline loops: CDR1 SGHAT, CDR2 FQDESV (reference sequence). This CDR3 has 13 amino acids. The CDR3 sequence: CASSRDSSYEQYF. CDR3 nucleotides: TGTGCCAGCAGCCGGGACAGCTCCTACGAGCAGTACTTC.

The chain recombines TRBV30 with TRBJ2-1; maybe TRBD1 (6 bases). V lost 2 bases to trimming and J lost 9 bases, with 14 bases between them. Germline V gene lookup returns CDR1 GTSNPN and CDR2 SVGIG (reference sequence). The CDR3 contains 13 residues. The DNA of the CDR3 is TGTGCCTGGAGTTATACAGGGTTCGGTGAGCAGTTCTTC. Translating gives CAWSYTGFGEQFF.

The V gene is TRBV29-1, the J gene TRBJ1-2; D is uncertain. This CDR3 region has 13 residues. V was pared by 6 bases and J by 2 bases, with 13 bases between. Germline CDR1 and CDR2: SQVTM and ANQGSEA. This chain's CDR3 is CSVATSFNYGYTF. For the CDR3, the DNA is TGCAGCGTCGCGACTTCCTTCAACTATGGCTACACCTTC.

The chain uses TRBV19 and TRBJ2-5; 14 bases fit TRBD2. V lost 5 bases to trimming and J lost 3 bases; unmatched junction nucleotides: 17. Per the germline V gene, CDR1 is LNHDA and CDR2 is SQIVND (reference sequence). This CDR3 spans 20 amino acids. As DNA, the CDR3 is TGTGCCAGTAGTCCAAAAGCGGGACTAGCGGGAGTAAAGGGCAAAGAGACCCAGTACTTC. It translates to CASSPKAGLAGVKGKETQYF.

The V and J genes are TRBV5-1 and TRBJ1-1; 11 bases match TRBD1. Germline CDR1 is SGHRS and CDR2 is YFSETQ. The V gene end was trimmed by 5 bases and the J gene end by 4 bases; junction bases not matched to a gene: 4. This CDR3 is 14 amino acids long. The CDR3 protein is CASSSGTGGTEAFF. In nucleotides, the CDR3 is TGCGCCAGCAGTTCGGGGACAGGGGGCACTGAAGCTTTCTTT.

The V call is TRBV9, the J call TRBJ1-2; D gene unclear. CDR1 SGDLS and CDR2 YYNGEE come from the germline V gene. CDR3 length: 15 amino acids. Trimming cost V 0 bases and J 4 bases, with 13 bases left between them. This chain's CDR3 is CASSVGGNRVYGYTF. The CDR3 DNA follows: TGTGCCAGCAGCGTAGGCGGGAACAGAGTCTATGGCTACACCTTC. Full variable domain (missing parts from reference TRBV9 and TRBJ1-2): DSGVTQTPKHLITATGQRVTLRCSPRSGDLSVYWYQQSLDQGLQFLIQYYNGEERAKGNILERFSAQQFPDLHSELNLSSLELGDSALYFCASSVGGNRVYGYTFGSGTRLTVV.

This chain uses TRBV21-1 with TRBJ1-2; TRBD1 reflects the table's D call only, with no check against the DNA. TRBV21-1 is termed a pseudogene. The CDR3 is 11 residues long. CDR3 protein: CASTGRWGYTF. For the CDR3, the DNA is TGTGCCAGCACAGGGCGTTGGGGCTACACCTTC.

J is TRBJ2-3 and V is TRBV15; 7 nucleotides line up with TRBD1. This CDR3 contains 15 residues. V shed 3 bases, J shed 6 bases, and the junction held 9 bases outside the gene matches. CDR1 is LNHNV, CDR2 YYDKDF, per germline (reference sequence). This chain's CDR3 is CATSRPGQTLDTQYF. Here the CDR3 DNA reads TGTGCCACCAGCAGGCCGGGACAGACTTTGGATACGCAGTATTTT.

This chain connects TRBV7-9 to TRBJ2-5, with 8 bases identical to TRBD2. Per germline, CDR1 SEHNR and CDR2 FQNEAQ (reference sequence). V dropped 3 bases and J dropped 7; count of bases not matched to a gene: 7. The length of the CDR3 is 14 residues. This CDR3 is CASSFSGEVGTQYF. For the CDR3, the DNA is TGTGCCAGCAGCTTTAGCGGGGAAGTAGGGACCCAGTACTTC.

This clone was seen more than once but under ten times. This chain joins TRBV12-1 and TRBJ2-7; the listed D gene, TRBD2, was not tested against the DNA. TRBV12-1 is annotated as a pseudogene. CDR3 length: 14 amino acids. The CDR3 region is CASSFVSGDYEQYF. The DNA of the CDR3 is TGTGCCAGCAGCTTTGTGTCGGGAGACTACGAGCAGTACTTC.

The rearrangement uses TRBV13 and TRBJ2-7, with 13 nucleotides matching TRBD2. Germline lookup yields CDR1 PRHDT and CDR2 FYEKMQ (reference sequence). The V and J ends lost 2 bases and 2 bases, in that order; junction bases with no gene match: 6. This CDR3 is built from 17 residues. The CDR3 loop reads CASSLTSGRGTTYEQYF. The CDR3 DNA is TGTGCCAGCAGCTTAACTAGCGGGAGGGGAACTACCTACGAGCAGTACTTC.

This clone was seen a few times. The genes are TRBV28 and TRBJ1-2; no clear D gene. The ends were cut back, 3 bases at V and 4 bases at J, with 6 bases in the middle. The CDR3 is 12 amino acids. Germline V gene lookup returns CDR1 MDHEN and CDR2 SYDVKM. CDR3 protein: CASSLGTYGYTF. CDR3 nucleotides: TGTGCCAGCAGTTTGGGCACCTATGGCTACACCTTC.

The rearrangement uses TRBV28 and TRBJ2-7; 10 nucleotides line up with TRBD2. This CDR3 spans 14 amino acids. Looked up from germline, CDR1 is MDHEN and CDR2 is SYDVKM. The junction had 6 bases not matched to a gene; V was cut back by 6 bases and J by 4 bases. The CDR3 nucleotides are TGTGCCAGCAGGAAGCGGGAGGGTTCTTACGAGCAGTACTTC. Protein sequence: CASRKREGSYEQYF.

The CDR3 nucleotides are TGTGCCAGCAGTTTATTTATCCCCTCAGAATCACCCCTCCACTTT. This codes for CASSLFIPSESPLHF. The chain employs TRBV27 and TRBJ1-6; D not resolved. Germline CDR1 and CDR2: MNHEY and SMNVEV (reference sequence). This CDR3 is 15 amino acids long. V gave up 1 base and J gave up 10 bases, with 14 bases separating them.

The chain carries TRBV6-6 and TRBJ2-7; 10 bases match TRBD2. The CDR3 covers 13 residues. J gave up 1 base and V 8 bases, and 2 bases lay outside the gene matches. Germline CDR1 reads MNHNY; CDR2 reads SVGAGI (reference sequence). The DNA for the CDR3 is TGTGCCAGCCTTAGCGGGAGGTCCTACGAGCAGTACTTC. It is translated as CASLSGRSYEQYF.

The chain couples TRBV5-1 to TRBJ2-7; 11 nucleotides match TRBD1. Unmatched junction bases numbered 12, after V lost 4 bases and J lost 9 bases. The length of the CDR3 is 15 residues. CDR1 is SGHRS and CDR2 is YFSETQ in the germline V gene. The CDR3 loop reads CASSPNLGQGAVQYF. In DNA, the CDR3 is TGCGCCAGCAGCCCTAACCTCGGACAGGGGGCTGTGCAGTACTTC.

This chain uses TRBV2 with TRBJ1-5, with TRBD1 as a possible D gene (5 bases). Germline loops: CDR1 SNHLY, CDR2 FYNNEI. Trimming removed 3 bases at V and 0 bases at J, with 12 bases between. The CDR3 has 16 amino acids. The CDR3 here is CASSEDNPLSNQPQHF. The CDR3 region has the DNA TGTGCCAGCAGTGAGGACAATCCCCTTAGCAATCAGCCCCAGCATTTT. Looking up the rest from reference TRBV2 and TRBJ1-5 gives the full variable domain: EPEVTQTPSHQVTQMGQEVILRCVPISNHLYFYWYRQILGQKVEFLVSFYNNEISEKSEIFDDQFSVERPDGSNFTLKIRSTKLEDSAMYFCASSEDNPLSNQPQHFGDGTRLSIL.

This sequence joins TRBV7-2 and TRBJ1-2; 9 bases map to TRBD1. CDR3 size: 14 residues. From germline, CDR1 is SGHTA and CDR2 FQGNSA. V gave up 5 bases and J gave up 6 bases; unmatched junction bases: 7. Here the CDR3 reads CASSVQGAFNGYTF. The CDR3, as DNA: TGTGCCAGCAGCGTACAGGGGGCCTTTAATGGCTACACCTTC. The full variable domain, completed using reference TRBV7-2 and TRBJ1-2, is GAGVSQSPSNKVTEKGKDVELRCDPISGHTALYWYRQSLGQGLEFLIYFQGNSAPDKSGLPSDRFSAERTGGSVSTLTIQRTQQEDSAVYLCASSVQGAFNGYTFGSGTRLTVV.

The chain combines TRBV11-3 with TRBJ2-1, with TRBD1 identical over 7 bases. The germline gives CDR1 SGHNT, CDR2 YENEEA. This CDR3 has 16 residues. J gave up 3 bases and V 6 bases, and 11 bases lay outside the gene matches. The CDR3 spells CASSYELRDSYNEQFF. Written as DNA, the CDR3 is TGTGCCAGCAGTTACGAACTCCGGGACAGCTACAATGAGCAGTTCTTC.

V and J are TRBV10-3 and TRBJ2-5; 7 bases fit TRBD2. The V segment lost 1 base and the J segment 1 base; nucleotides outside the gene matches: 3. Germline V gene data show CDR1 as ENHRY and CDR2 as SYGVKD. CDR3 size: 15 residues. CDR3 amino acids: CAISELWEGQETQYF. CDR3 DNA: TGTGCCATCAGTGAGTTGTGGGAGGGCCAAGAGACCCAGTACTTC.

The rearrangement joins TRBV28 to TRBJ1-2; a weak D match, TRBD1 (5 bases). CDR3 size: 15 residues. Germline lookup yields CDR1 MDHEN and CDR2 SYDVKM. V lost 3 bases, J lost 8 bases, and 19 bases lay in between. In DNA, the CDR3 is TGTGCCAGCAGTTTGGCCCGGGCAGGGCTTGGGGGCTACACCTTC. Residues: CASSLARAGLGGYTF.

The J gene is TRBJ2-7, the V gene TRBV28; 7 bases are shared with TRBD1. The germline V gene encodes CDR1 MDHEN and CDR2 SYDVKM. The junction had 11 bases not matched to a gene; V was cut back by 4 bases and J by 2 bases. CDR3 size: 16 residues. The CDR3 bases are TGTGCCAGCAGTTCCGGATCGACAGGGTCCCCCTACGAGCAGTACTTC. The encoded protein is CASSSGSTGSPYEQYF.

This clone was seen once. In DNA, the CDR3 is TGCGCCAGCAGCCCAGACAGGGGGCAGAGTGGCTACACCTTC. Translating it yields CASSPDRGQSGYTF. The rearrangement uses TRBV5-1 and TRBJ1-2, with 10 bases matching TRBD1. CDR3 length: 14 residues. After removal of 4 bases from V and 7 bases from J, the junction contained 7 bases not matched to a gene. Germline V gives CDR1 SGHRS, CDR2 YFSETQ.

This clone was detected only a few times. The chain employs TRBV28 and TRBJ2-3, with 7 bases identical to TRBD1. From germline, CDR1 is MDHEN and CDR2 SYDVKM. J was trimmed by 2 bases and V by 4 bases; bases with no gene match: 3. The CDR3 covers 14 residues. In nucleotides, the CDR3 is TGTGCCAGCAGTTCGACAGGGTCCACAGATACGCAGTATTTT. Protein: CASSSTGSTDTQYF.